This entry lists 20 T cell receptor beta chains sequenced from one sample in a study of siplizumab effects on memory and regulatory T cells. Method: immunoSEQ multiplex PCR; TCRdb's copy keeps in-frame clones and lacks some. In the table there are 50,000 to 60,000 clones, over 75% of which are singletons. Input material: naive CD8+ T cells sorted from blood. The receptors shown here come from a human donor in good health.

This chain links TRBV7-9 with TRBJ2-7, with D perhaps TRBD1 or TRBD2 (5 bases each). The CDR3 consists of 13 residues. V was trimmed by 5 bases and J by 10 bases, leaving 18 bases between them. From germline, CDR1 is SEHNR and CDR2 FQNEAQ (reference sequence). The CDR3 DNA sequence: TGTGCCAGCAGCCCCGGGACGGGGTACTATCAGTACTTC. Translation: CASSPGTGYYQYF.

The chain combines TRBV11-2 with TRBJ2-3; D remains ambiguous. The CDR3 has 16 amino acids. The V end was cut by 1 base, the J end by 0 bases, with 11 bases between. The germline gives CDR1 SGHAT, CDR2 FQNNGV. The CDR3 DNA sequence: TGTGCCAGCAGCTTAGTTCTGGGGATGAGCACAGATACGCAGTATTTT. Encoded protein: CASSLVLGMSTDTQYF.

This clone was counted once. CDR3 DNA sequence: TGTGCCAGCAGCTTGGGGCAGGGAGTGGACGAGCAGTACTTC. Translated, it gives CASSLGQGVDEQYF. The rearrangement uses TRBV5-4 and TRBJ2-7; TRBD1 or TRBD2 may be the D gene (5 bases each). The V gene's germline CDR1 is SGHNT and CDR2 YYREEE (reference sequence). The V and J ends lost 0 bases and 5 bases respectively, with 12 bases between them. The CDR3 is 14 residues long.

The chain uses TRBV13 and TRBJ2-5; 8 nucleotides align to TRBD2. V was clipped by 3 bases and J by 5 bases; unmatched bases: 8. This CDR3 has 15 residues. The germline CDR1 and CDR2 sequences are PRHDT and FYEKMQ (reference sequence). The CDR3: CASSFSGSGRETQYF. The CDR3 DNA reads as TGTGCCAGCAGCTTCAGCGGGAGTGGTAGGGAGACCCAGTACTTC.

This clone was recorded a few times. The chain has TRBV4-1 and TRBJ1-5; D is uncertain. V lost 5 bases, J lost 4 bases, and 15 bases lay in between. CDR1 and CDR2 (germline): MGHRA, YSYEKL. CDR3 length: 15 amino acids. CDR3 nucleotides: TGCGCCAGCAGCGCCGTCTGGGAAGGGAATCAGCCCCAGCATTTT. This sequence encodes CASSAVWEGNQPQHF.

V usage is TRBV19 and J usage is TRBJ1-3, with TRBD1 matching over 8 bases. V gave up 5 bases and J gave up 6 bases; unmatched junction bases: 6. CDR1 is LNHDA and CDR2 is SQIVND in the germline V gene (reference sequence). There are 14 residues in the CDR3. CDR3: CASSLTGEENTIYF. The CDR3 region has the DNA TGTGCCAGTAGTTTGACAGGGGAGGAAAACACCATATATTTT.

The V gene is TRBV19, the J gene TRBJ2-5; 13 bases line up with TRBD2. V was pared by 4 bases and J by 1 base, with 3 bases of the junction left unmatched. Per germline, CDR1 LNHDA and CDR2 SQIVND (reference sequence). The CDR3 sequence is 16 residues long. Here the CDR3 reads CASSTTSGGPQETQYF. CDR3 DNA sequence: TGTGCCAGTAGTACGACTAGCGGGGGGCCCCAAGAGACCCAGTACTTC.

V usage is TRBV19 and J usage is TRBJ1-1; 8 positions agree with TRBD1. Per germline, CDR1 LNHDA and CDR2 SQIVND (reference sequence). The CDR3 runs to 16 residues. The junction had 4 bases not matched to a gene; V was cut back by 0 bases and J by 1 base. CDR3 sequence: CASSIDPDRENTEAFF. CDR3 DNA: TGTGCCAGTAGTATAGATCCGGACAGGGAGAACACTGAAGCTTTCTTT.

This chain connects TRBV6-5 to TRBJ2-1; D gene unclear. V was shortened by 4 bases and J by 0 bases, with 10 bases between the two germline ends. The CDR3 is 15 residues long. Germline V CDR1 and CDR2: MNHEY, SVGAGI. The CDR3 DNA is TGTGCCAGCAGTTTGGACCCGAGCTCCTACAATGAGCAGTTCTTC. Translating it yields CASSLDPSSYNEQFF.

The V gene is TRBV15, the J gene TRBJ2-2; 7 nucleotides align to TRBD2. The J segment lost 5 bases and the V segment lost 5 bases, leaving 8 bases of the junction unmatched. The CDR3 is 15 residues long. CDR1 and CDR2 from the germline V gene are LNHNV and YYDKDF (reference sequence). The CDR3 region has the DNA TGTGCCACCAGCCCGGGACTATTTGGGACCGGGGAGCTGTTTTTT. Translating it yields CATSPGLFGTGELFF.

This rearrangement joins TRBV5-4 to TRBJ2-2, with D possibly being TRBD1 (6 bases). CDR3 size: 17 residues. Germline V gene sequence: CDR1 SGHNT, CDR2 YYREEE (reference sequence). V was cut by 3 bases and J by 2 bases, with 17 bases left in between. The CDR3 loop reads CASSSDSGTLNTGELFF. CDR3 in DNA: TGTGCCAGCAGCTCAGATTCCGGGACACTTAACACCGGGGAGCTGTTTTTT.

The J gene is TRBJ1-5, the V gene TRBV29-1; 9 bases line up with TRBD1. Germline V gene lookup returns CDR1 SQVTM and CDR2 ANQGSEA. This CDR3 region has 14 residues. V lost 5 bases, J lost 2 bases, and 4 bases stayed unmatched. CDR3 sequence reads: CSVPDRGGNQPQHF. CDR3 DNA sequence: TGCAGCGTTCCTGACAGGGGGGGCAATCAGCCCCAGCATTTT. The complete variable domain, with remaining parts taken from reference TRBV29-1 and TRBJ1-5, reads SAVISQKPSRDICQRGTSLTIQCQVDSQVTMMFWYRQQPGQSLTLIATANQGSEATYESGFVIDKFPISRPNLTFSTLTVSNMSPEDSSIYLCSVPDRGGNQPQHFGDGTRLSIL.

This clone has just a few counts. The gene calls are TRBV5-1 and TRBJ2-3, with 13 bases lining up with TRBD2. The V gene's germline CDR1 is SGHRS and CDR2 YFSETQ. The CDR3 has 15 amino acids. V gave up 3 bases and J gave up 4 bases; unmatched junction bases: 2. The CDR3 sequence is CASSSTSGRPDTQYF. The CDR3 DNA is TGCGCCAGCAGCTCGACTAGCGGGAGGCCAGATACGCAGTATTTT.

The V gene is TRBV7-6, the J gene TRBJ1-1; the match to TRBD1 covers 9 bases. This CDR3 comprises 14 residues. From germline, CDR1 is SGHVS and CDR2 FNYEAQ. The V segment lost 5 bases and the J segment 1 base; nucleotides outside the gene matches: 2. Here the CDR3 reads CASSADRGNTEAFF. CDR3 DNA: TGTGCCAGCAGCGCGGACAGGGGGAACACTGAAGCTTTCTTT.

The chain couples TRBV15 to TRBJ1-1; D is ambiguous. CDR1 and CDR2 from the germline V gene are LNHNV and YYDKDF (reference sequence). The CDR3 is 13 residues long. The ends were cut back, 3 bases at V and 3 bases at J, with 8 bases in the middle. CDR3 loop: CATSSGVDTEAFF. The CDR3 coding sequence is TGTGCCACCAGCAGCGGGGTGGACACTGAAGCTTTCTTT.

V usage is TRBV5-6 and J usage is TRBJ2-7; D might be TRBD1 (5 bases). CDR1 SGHDT and CDR2 YYEEEE come from the germline V gene. V dropped 0 bases and J dropped 3 bases, with 10 bases sitting between them. This CDR3 is 14 amino acids long. DNA for the CDR3: TGTGCCAGCAGCTTGGGACAGTCGTACTACGAGCAGTACTTC. The encoded protein is CASSLGQSYYEQYF.

The chain recombines TRBV29-1 with TRBJ1-2, with D perhaps TRBD1 (5 bases). In germline, CDR1 is SQVTM, CDR2 ANQGSEA. The CDR3 has 13 residues. V gave up 3 bases and J gave up 5 bases, with 13 bases separating them. The CDR3 sequence: CSVEAGTSYGYTF. The CDR3 DNA sequence: TGCAGCGTTGAGGCAGGGACTTCATATGGCTACACCTTC.

This chain joins TRBV13 and TRBJ1-2; no clear D gene. The ends were cut back, 5 bases at V and 1 base at J, with 11 bases in the middle. Germline CDR1 is PRHDT and CDR2 is FYEKMQ (reference sequence). The length of the CDR3 is 14 residues. CDR3 protein: CASSPGPRNYGYTF. The DNA of the CDR3 is TGTGCCAGCAGCCCCGGGCCGCGTAACTATGGCTACACCTTC.

This chain uses TRBV9 with TRBJ2-1; 7 bases fit TRBD2. The V gene's germline CDR1 is SGDLS and CDR2 YYNGEE. This CDR3 has 18 residues. Trimming removed 3 bases from V and 0 bases from J; junction bases left unmatched: 12. As DNA, the CDR3 is TGTGCCAGCAGCGCACCCCAATACGGCGGGGGCTCCTACAATGAGCAGTTCTTC. It encodes CASSAPQYGGGSYNEQFF.

The gene calls are TRBV5-1 and TRBJ2-2; D possibly corresponds to TRBD2 (6 bases). The CDR3 runs 14 residues. Germline V lookup: CDR1 SGHRS, CDR2 YFSETQ. Trimming left V 6 bases short and J 0 bases short, with 9 bases between. In DNA form, the CDR3 reads TGCGCCAGCAAGGAGGGCTCGAACACCGGGGAGCTGTTTTTT. Translation: CASKEGSNTGELFF.